The 4 T cell receptor beta chains presented below share a single source sample, sequenced in a study of T cell responses to AZD1222 COVID-19 vaccine. Data came from immunoSEQ multiplex PCR; TCRdb stores just in-frame clones and leaves some out. There are fewer than 150,000 clones in the sample; 88% occur only once, and 4% to 6% lies in the top ten. The input for sequencing was peripheral blood, taken on day 0 of AZD1222 vaccination. The receptors stem from an adult in good health.

The chain couples TRBV7-2 to TRBJ1-2, with TRBD1 as a possible D gene (6 bases). The CDR3 is made up of 13 amino acids. The germline V and J ends were trimmed by 7 bases and 7 bases, with 16 bases remaining between them. Germline assignment: CDR1 SGHTA and CDR2 FQGNSA. CDR3 sequence (DNA): TGTGCCAGCAACCCAGGACTAGGGGGTGGCTACACCTTC. This translates into CASNPGLGGGYTF. The full variable domain, completed using reference TRBV7-2 and TRBJ1-2, is GAGVSQSPSNKVTEKGKDVELRCDPISGHTALYWYRQSLGQGLEFLIYFQGNSAPDKSGLPSDRFSAERTGGSVSTLTIQRTQQEDSAVYLCASNPGLGGGYTFGSGTRLTVV.

Comment on this clone: The germline gene is not matched at one end of the junction; a read error may be the cause. This chain connects TRBV28 to TRBJ2-7; unclear D gene. The CDR3 loop spans 10 amino acids. The germline V gene has CDR1 MDHEN and CDR2 SYDVKM. CDR3 sequence (DNA): TGTGCCAGCTCTGGTGGTGCAAAAGTCTTC. This sequence encodes CASSGGAKVF.

The J gene is TRBJ2-7, the V gene TRBV7-8; D is unclear. Between the trimmed V and J ends, which lost 4 bases and 2 bases, there was a span of 0 bases. The CDR3 spans 10 residues. Germline CDR1 and CDR2: SGHVS and FQNEAQ. For the CDR3, the DNA is TGTGCCAGCAGCTCCTACGAGCAGTACTTC. It is translated as CASSSYEQYF.

The J gene is TRBJ2-3, the V gene TRBV20-1, with 8 bases lining up with TRBD2. The junction had 11 bases not matched to a gene; V was cut back by 3 bases and J by 0 bases. In germline, CDR1 is DFQATT, CDR2 SNEGSKA (reference sequence). CDR3 size: 17 residues. Written as DNA, the CDR3 is TGCAGTGCTAGTAGGTCTAGCGGGCCAACTAGCACAGATACGCAGTATTTT. Protein product: CSASRSSGPTSTDTQYF.